This T cell receptor beta chain was profiled in a study of cytomegalovirus exposure and HLA in healthy donors. The wider study: In a later analysis, the 120 or so validation repertoires were reported to have used the same platform as the approximately 620 first-cohort repertoires.

Data came from immunoSEQ multiplex PCR; TCRdb stores just in-frame clones and leaves some out. The sample includes roughly 300,000 clones, roughly 87% of them seen just once. General study findings and limits: First-cohort TCR clusters tended to co-occur in the 90 to 150 validation repertoires, a later analysis found.

From germline, CDR1 is MNHEY and CDR2 SVGAGI. V was clipped by 6 bases and J by 2 bases; unmatched bases: 5. The CDR3 extends over 15 amino acids. Concerning this clone: What it binds is unknown.

This receptor was taken from a woman in her twenties or thirties in good health and CMV-seropositive. V and J are TRBV6-5 and TRBJ2-7; TRBD2 agrees at 12 bases. The sequencing input was PBMCs. This CDR3 reads CASRPGLAGPYEQYF. The CDR3 coding sequence is TGTGCCAGCAGGCCCGGACTAGCGGGGCCCTACGAGCAGTACTTC.